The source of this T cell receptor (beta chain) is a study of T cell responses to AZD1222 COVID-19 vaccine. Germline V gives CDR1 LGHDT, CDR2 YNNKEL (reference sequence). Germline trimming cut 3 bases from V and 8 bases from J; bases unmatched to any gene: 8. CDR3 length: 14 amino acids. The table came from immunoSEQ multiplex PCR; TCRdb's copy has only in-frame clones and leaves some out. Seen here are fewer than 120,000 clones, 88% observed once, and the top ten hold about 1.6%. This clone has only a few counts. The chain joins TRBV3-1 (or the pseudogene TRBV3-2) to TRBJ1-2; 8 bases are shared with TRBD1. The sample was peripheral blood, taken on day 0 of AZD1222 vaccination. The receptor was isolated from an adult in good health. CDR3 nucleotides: TGTGCCAGCAGCCACCGGACAGGGCGTAAGGGCTACACCTTC. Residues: CASSHRTGRKGYTF.